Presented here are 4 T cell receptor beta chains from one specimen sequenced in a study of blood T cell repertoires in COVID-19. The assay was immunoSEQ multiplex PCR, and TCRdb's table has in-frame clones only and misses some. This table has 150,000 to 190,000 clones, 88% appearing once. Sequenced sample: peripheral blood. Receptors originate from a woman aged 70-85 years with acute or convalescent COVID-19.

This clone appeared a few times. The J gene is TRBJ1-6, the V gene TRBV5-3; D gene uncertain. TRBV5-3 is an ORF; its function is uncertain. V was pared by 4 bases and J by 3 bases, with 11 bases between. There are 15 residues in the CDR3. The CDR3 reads CARSRLDCYNSPLHF. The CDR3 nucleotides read TGTGCCAGAAGCCGTCTGGACTGCTATAATTCACCCCTCCACTTT.

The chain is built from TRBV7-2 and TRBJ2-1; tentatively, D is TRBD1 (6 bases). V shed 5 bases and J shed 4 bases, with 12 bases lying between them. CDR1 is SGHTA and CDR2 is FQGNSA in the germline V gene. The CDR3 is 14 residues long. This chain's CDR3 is CASSPGQTYNEQFF. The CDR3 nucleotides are TGTGCCAGCAGCCCGGGACAAACATACAATGAGCAGTTCTTC.

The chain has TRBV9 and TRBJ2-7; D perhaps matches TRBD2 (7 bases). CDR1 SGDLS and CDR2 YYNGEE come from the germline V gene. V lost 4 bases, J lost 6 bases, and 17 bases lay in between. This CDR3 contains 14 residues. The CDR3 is CASSPQWGGLEQYF. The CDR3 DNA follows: TGTGCCAGCAGCCCTCAGTGGGGGGGGCTCGAGCAGTACTTC.

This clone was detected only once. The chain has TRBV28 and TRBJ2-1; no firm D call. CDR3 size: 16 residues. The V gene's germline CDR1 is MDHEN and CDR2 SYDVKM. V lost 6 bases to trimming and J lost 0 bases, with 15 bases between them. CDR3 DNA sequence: TGTGCCAGCAGACCCGCGGCCCGCCTCTCCTACAATGAGCAGTTCTTC. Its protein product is CASRPAARLSYNEQFF.